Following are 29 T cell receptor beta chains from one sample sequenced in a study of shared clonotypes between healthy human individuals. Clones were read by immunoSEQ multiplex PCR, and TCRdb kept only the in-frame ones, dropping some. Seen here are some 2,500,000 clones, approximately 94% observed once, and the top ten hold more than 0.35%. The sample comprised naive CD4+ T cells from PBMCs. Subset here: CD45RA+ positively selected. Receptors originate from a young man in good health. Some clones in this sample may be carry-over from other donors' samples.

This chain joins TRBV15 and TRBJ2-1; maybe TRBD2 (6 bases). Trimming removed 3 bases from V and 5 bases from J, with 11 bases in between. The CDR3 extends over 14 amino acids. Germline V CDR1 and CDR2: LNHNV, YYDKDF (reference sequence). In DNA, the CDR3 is TGTGCCACCAGCAGGTATGGCGGGGACAATGAGCAGTTCTTC. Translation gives CATSRYGGDNEQFF.

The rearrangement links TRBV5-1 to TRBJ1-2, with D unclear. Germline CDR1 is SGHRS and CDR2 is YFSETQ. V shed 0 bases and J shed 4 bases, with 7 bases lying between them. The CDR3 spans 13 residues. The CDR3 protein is CASSLDTTYGYTF. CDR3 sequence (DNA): TGCGCCAGCAGCTTGGACACTACCTATGGCTACACCTTC.

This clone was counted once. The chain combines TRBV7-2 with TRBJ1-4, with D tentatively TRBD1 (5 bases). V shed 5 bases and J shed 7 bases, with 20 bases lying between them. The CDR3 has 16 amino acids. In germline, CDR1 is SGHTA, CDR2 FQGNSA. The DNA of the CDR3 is TGTGCCAGCAGCCCTTTACTAAGAAGTGGGGGTGAAAAACTGTTTTTT. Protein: CASSPLLRSGGEKLFF.

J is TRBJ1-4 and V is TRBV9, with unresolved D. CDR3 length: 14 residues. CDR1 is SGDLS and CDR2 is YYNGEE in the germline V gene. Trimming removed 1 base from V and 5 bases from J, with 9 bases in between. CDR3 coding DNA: TGTGCCAGCAGCGTATCGGGCTTCAATGAAAAACTGTTTTTT. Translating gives CASSVSGFNEKLFF.

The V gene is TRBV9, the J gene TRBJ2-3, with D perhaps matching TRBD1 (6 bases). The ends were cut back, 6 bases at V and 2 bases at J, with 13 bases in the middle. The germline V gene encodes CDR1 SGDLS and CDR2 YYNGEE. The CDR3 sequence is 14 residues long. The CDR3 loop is CASTPSGHTDTQYF. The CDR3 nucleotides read TGTGCCAGCACCCCCTCGGGACACACAGATACGCAGTATTTT. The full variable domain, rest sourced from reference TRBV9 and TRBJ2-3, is DSGVTQTPKHLITATGQRVTLRCSPRSGDLSVYWYQQSLDQGLQFLIQYYNGEERAKGNILERFSAQQFPDLHSELNLSSLELGDSALYFCASTPSGHTDTQYFGPGTRLTVL.

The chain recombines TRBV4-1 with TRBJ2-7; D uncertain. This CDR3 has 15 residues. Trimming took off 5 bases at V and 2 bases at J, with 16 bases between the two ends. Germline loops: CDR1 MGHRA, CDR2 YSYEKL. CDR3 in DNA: TGCGCCAGCAGCTCCCGACTCCTGTCAGCCTACGAGCAGTACTTC. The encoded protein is CASSSRLLSAYEQYF.

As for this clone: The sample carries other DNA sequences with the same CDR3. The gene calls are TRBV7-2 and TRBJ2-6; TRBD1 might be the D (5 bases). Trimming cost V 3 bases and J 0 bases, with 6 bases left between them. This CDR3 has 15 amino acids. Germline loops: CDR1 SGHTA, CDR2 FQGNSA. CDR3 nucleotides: TGTGCCAGCAGCTTGGGGCTCTCTGGGGCCAACGTCCTGACTTTC. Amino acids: CASSLGLSGANVLTF.

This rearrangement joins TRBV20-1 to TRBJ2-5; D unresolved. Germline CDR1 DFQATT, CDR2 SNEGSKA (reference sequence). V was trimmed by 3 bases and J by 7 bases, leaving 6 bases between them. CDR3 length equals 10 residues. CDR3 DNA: TGCAGTGCTAGTTCCGGGACCCAGTACTTC. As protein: CSASSGTQYF.

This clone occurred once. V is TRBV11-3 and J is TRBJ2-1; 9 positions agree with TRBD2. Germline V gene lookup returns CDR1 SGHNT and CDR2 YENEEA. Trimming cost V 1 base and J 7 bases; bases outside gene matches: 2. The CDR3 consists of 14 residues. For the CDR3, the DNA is TGTGCCAGCAGCTTAGGTAGCGGGAGTAATGAGCAGTTCTTC. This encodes CASSLGSGSNEQFF.

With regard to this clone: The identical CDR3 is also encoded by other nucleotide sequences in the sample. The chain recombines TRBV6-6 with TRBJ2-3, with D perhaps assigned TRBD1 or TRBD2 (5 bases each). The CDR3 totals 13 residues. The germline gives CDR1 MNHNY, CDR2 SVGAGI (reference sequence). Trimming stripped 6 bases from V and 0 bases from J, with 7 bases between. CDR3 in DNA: TGTGCCAGCAGGGGGGAGAGCACAGATACGCAGTATTTT. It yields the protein CASRGESTDTQYF.

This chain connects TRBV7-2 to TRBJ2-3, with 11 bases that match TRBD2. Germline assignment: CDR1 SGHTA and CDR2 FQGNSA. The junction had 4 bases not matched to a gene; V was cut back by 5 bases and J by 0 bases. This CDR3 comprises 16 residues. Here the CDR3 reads CASSARTSGSTDTQYF. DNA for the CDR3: TGTGCCAGCAGCGCCAGGACTAGCGGGAGCACAGATACGCAGTATTTT.

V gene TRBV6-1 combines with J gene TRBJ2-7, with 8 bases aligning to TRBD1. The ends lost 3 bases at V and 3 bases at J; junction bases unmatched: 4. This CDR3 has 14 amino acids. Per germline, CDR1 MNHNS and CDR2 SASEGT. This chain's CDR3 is CASSETGERYEQYF. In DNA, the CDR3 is TGTGCCAGCAGTGAGACAGGGGAGCGCTACGAGCAGTACTTC.

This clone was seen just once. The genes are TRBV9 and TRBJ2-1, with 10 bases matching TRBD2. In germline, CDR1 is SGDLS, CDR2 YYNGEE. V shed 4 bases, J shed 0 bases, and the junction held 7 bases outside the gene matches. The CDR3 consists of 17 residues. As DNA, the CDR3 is TGTGCCAGCAGCCCAACTAGCGGGACTAACTCCTACAATGAGCAGTTCTTC. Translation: CASSPTSGTNSYNEQFF.

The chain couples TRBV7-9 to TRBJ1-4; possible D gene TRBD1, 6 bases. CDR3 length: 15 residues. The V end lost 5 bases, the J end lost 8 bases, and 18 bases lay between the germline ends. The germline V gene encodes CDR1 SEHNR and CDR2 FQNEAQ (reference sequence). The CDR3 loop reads CASSQGGVATEKLFF. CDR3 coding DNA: TGTGCCAGCAGCCAAGGGGGAGTAGCCACAGAAAAACTGTTTTTT.

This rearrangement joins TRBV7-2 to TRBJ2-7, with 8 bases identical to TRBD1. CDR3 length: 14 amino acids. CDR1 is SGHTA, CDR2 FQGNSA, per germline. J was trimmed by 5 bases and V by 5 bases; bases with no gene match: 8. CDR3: CASSQDRVLDEQYF. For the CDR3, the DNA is TGTGCCAGCAGCCAGGACAGGGTATTAGACGAGCAGTACTTC.

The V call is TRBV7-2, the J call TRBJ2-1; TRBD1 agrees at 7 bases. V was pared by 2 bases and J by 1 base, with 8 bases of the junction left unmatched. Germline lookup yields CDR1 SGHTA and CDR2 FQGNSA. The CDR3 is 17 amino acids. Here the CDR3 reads CASSLPTGWLSYNEQFF. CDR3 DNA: TGTGCCAGCAGCTTACCGACAGGGTGGTTGTCCTACAATGAGCAGTTCTTC. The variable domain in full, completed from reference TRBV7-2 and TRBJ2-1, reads GAGVSQSPSNKVTEKGKDVELRCDPISGHTALYWYRQSLGQGLEFLIYFQGNSAPDKSGLPSDRFSAERTGGSVSTLTIQRTQQEDSAVYLCASSLPTGWLSYNEQFFGPGTRLTVL.

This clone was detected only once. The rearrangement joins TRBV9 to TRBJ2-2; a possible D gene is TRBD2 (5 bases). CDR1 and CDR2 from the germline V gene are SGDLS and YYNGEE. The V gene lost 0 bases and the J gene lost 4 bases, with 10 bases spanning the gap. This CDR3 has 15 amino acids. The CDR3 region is CASSVEGVITGELFF. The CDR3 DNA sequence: TGTGCCAGCAGCGTAGAGGGAGTTATCACCGGGGAGCTGTTTTTT.

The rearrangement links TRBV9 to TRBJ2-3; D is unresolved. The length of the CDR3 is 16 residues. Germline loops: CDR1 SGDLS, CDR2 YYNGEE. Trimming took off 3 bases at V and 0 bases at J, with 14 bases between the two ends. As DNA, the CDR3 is TGTGCCAGCAGCGGAAGGAACTTACTTAGCACAGATACGCAGTATTTT. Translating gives CASSGRNLLSTDTQYF.

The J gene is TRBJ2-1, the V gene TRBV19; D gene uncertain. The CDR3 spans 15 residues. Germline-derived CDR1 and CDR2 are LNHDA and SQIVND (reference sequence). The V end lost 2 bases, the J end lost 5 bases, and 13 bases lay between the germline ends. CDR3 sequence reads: CASSISQLIHNEQFF. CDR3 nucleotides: TGTGCCAGTAGTATAAGTCAGCTCATCCACAATGAGCAGTTCTTC. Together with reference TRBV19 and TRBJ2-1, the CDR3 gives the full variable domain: DGGITQSPKYLFRKEGQNVTLSCEQNLNHDAMYWYRQDPGQGLRLIYYSQIVNDFQKGDIAEGYSVSREKKESFPLTVTSAQKNPTAFYLCASSISQLIHNEQFFGPGTRLTVL.

In nucleotides, the CDR3 is TGTGCCAGCAGCCCAACTAGCGGGAGGGCCATGAGGCAGTATTTT. Amino acid sequence: CASSPTSGRAMRQYF. The chain uses TRBV5-6 and TRBJ2-3, with 13 bases that match TRBD2. There are 15 residues in the CDR3. CDR1 and CDR2 (germline): SGHDT, YYEEEE. V shed 4 bases, J shed 11 bases, and the junction held 10 bases outside the gene matches.

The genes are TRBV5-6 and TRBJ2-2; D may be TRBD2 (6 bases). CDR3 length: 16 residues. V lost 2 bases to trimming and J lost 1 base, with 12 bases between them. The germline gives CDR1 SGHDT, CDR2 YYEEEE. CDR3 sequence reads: CASSFLGGGNTGELFF. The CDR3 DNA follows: TGTGCCAGCAGCTTTCTCGGGGGAGGGAACACCGGGGAGCTGTTTTTT.

CDR3 nucleotides: TGCGCCAGCAGCCAAGCCAGGGGTTTGCGGGGACGGCCGGAGCTGTTTTTT. Its translation: CASSQARGLRGRPELFF. The chain carries TRBV4-1 and TRBJ2-2; D tentatively reads TRBD1 or TRBD2 (6 bases each). CDR3 length equals 17 residues. The V end was cut by 1 base, the J end by 10 bases, with 22 bases between. Germline V CDR1 and CDR2: MGHRA, YSYEKL.

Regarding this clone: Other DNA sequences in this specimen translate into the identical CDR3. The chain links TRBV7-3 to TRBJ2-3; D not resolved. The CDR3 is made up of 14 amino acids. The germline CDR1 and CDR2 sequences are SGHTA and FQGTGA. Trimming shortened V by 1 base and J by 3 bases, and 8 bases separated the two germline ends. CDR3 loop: CASSLSRATDTQYF. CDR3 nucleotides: TGTGCCAGCAGCTTAAGTCGGGCGACAGATACGCAGTATTTT.

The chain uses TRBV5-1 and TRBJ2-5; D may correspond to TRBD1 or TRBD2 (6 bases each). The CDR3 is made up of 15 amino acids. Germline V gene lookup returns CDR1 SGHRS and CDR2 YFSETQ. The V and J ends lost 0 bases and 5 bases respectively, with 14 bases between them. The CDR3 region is CASSLGGGGPETQYF. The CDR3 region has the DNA TGCGCCAGCAGCTTGGGCGGAGGGGGGCCCGAGACCCAGTACTTC. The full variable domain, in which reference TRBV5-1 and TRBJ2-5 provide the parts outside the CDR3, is KAGVTQTPRYLIKTRGQQVTLSCSPISGHRSVSWYQQTPGQGLQFLFEYFSETQRNKGNFPGRFSGRQFSNSRSEMNVSTLELGDSALYLCASSLGGGGPETQYFGPGTRLLVL.

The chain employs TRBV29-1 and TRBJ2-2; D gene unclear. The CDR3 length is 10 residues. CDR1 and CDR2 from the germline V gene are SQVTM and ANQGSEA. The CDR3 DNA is TGCAGTGCCCGAAACGGGGAGCTGTTTTTT. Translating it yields CSARNGELFF.

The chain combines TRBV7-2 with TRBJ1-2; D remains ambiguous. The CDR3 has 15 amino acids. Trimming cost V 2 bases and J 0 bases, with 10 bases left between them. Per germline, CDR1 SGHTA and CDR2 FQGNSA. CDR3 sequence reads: CASSLRQFANYGYTF. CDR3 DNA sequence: TGTGCCAGCAGCTTAAGGCAGTTCGCTAACTATGGCTACACCTTC. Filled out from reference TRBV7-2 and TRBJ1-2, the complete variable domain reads GAGVSQSPSNKVTEKGKDVELRCDPISGHTALYWYRQSLGQGLEFLIYFQGNSAPDKSGLPSDRFSAERTGGSVSTLTIQRTQQEDSAVYLCASSLRQFANYGYTFGSGTRLTVV.

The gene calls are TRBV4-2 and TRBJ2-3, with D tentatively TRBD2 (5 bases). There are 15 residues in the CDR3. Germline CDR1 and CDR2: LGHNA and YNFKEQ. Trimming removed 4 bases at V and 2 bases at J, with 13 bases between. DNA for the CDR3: TGTGCCAGCAGCCCGACGGGATCAACCACAGATACGCAGTATTTT. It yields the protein CASSPTGSTTDTQYF.

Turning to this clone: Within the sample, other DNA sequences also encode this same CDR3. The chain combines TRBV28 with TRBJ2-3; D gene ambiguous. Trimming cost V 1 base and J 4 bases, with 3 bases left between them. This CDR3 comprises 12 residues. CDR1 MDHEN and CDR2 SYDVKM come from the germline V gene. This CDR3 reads CASSLLSDTQYF. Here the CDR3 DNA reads TGTGCCAGCAGTTTATTGTCAGATACGCAGTATTTT.

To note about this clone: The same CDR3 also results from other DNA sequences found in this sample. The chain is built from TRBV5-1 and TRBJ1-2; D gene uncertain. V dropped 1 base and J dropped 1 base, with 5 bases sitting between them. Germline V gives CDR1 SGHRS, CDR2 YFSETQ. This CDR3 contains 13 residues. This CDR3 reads CASSLTYNYGYTF. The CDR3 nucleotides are TGCGCCAGCAGCTTGACGTATAACTATGGCTACACCTTC.